These 31 T cell receptor beta chains were all obtained from the same sample, sequenced in a study of identical twins. TCRdb re-called the 5' RACE reads through MiXCR, storing one row per CDR3 protein. The table includes hundreds of thousands of distinct CDR3 sequences, approximately 20% detected once. The data also belong to a second study, concerning yellow fever vaccine responses in identical twins.

Sequencing was performed on CD4+ T cells sorted from blood. The receptors derive from a woman aged 18-35 years in good health.

The V and J genes are TRBV19 and TRBJ2-1; D is perhaps TRBD2 (7 bases). CDR1 LNHDA and CDR2 SQIVND come from the germline V gene (reference sequence). The CDR3 covers 15 residues. V lost 7 bases, J lost 5 bases, and 18 bases lay in between. The CDR3 bases are TGTGCCAGTACCACTTGGGGGGGGGCCGACAATGAGCAGTTCTTC. As protein: CASTTWGGADNEQFF.

This chain uses TRBV9 with TRBJ2-1, with 8 bases identical to TRBD2. From germline, CDR1 is SGDLS and CDR2 YYNGEE. This CDR3 comprises 14 residues. The V segment lost 6 bases and the J segment 9 bases; nucleotides outside the gene matches: 11. CDR3 residues: CASTPSGSGAEQFF. Here the CDR3 DNA reads TGTGCCAGCACCCCGAGCGGGAGCGGCGCTGAGCAGTTCTTC.

This rearrangement joins TRBV15 to TRBJ2-7; no clear D gene. Per germline, CDR1 LNHNV and CDR2 YYDKDF (reference sequence). CDR3 length: 11 amino acids. Trimming removed 8 bases at V and 5 bases at J, with 10 bases between. The CDR3 loop reads CATSSVDEQYF. The CDR3 bases are TGTGCCACCTCCTCTGTTGACGAGCAGTACTTC.

This clonotype was seen a handful of times. The chain combines TRBV5-1 with TRBJ1-4; TRBD1 might be the D (6 bases). This CDR3 is built from 14 residues. The germline CDR1 and CDR2 sequences are SGHRS and YFSETQ. Trimming pared 1 base from V and 4 bases from J, leaving 8 bases between. The CDR3 nucleotides read TGCGCCAGCAGCTTGAACAGGGATAATGAAAAACTGTTTTTT. Its protein product is CASSLNRDNEKLFF.

CDR3 amino acids: CASSEAPRLSEAFF. The CDR3 bases are TGTGCCAGCAGTGAAGCGCCCCGCTTGAGTGAAGCTTTCTTT. This chain connects TRBV2 to TRBJ1-1, with no clear D. The CDR3 length is 14 residues. Trimming cost V 0 bases and J 7 bases, with 12 bases left between them. Germline V CDR1 and CDR2: SNHLY, FYNNEI.

This clonotype was picked up a small number of times. The DNA for the CDR3 is TGTGCCAGCAGAAACGGGCAGGCTTATAGCAATCAGCCCCAGCATTTT. It yields the protein CASRNGQAYSNQPQHF. The V gene is TRBV12-3 or TRBV12-4, the J gene TRBJ1-5; D is unresolved. The V gene lost 6 bases and the J gene lost 0 bases, with 15 bases spanning the gap. The CDR3 extends over 16 amino acids.

This clonotype was observed a handful of times. This rearrangement joins TRBV11-2 to TRBJ2-1, with D perhaps TRBD2 (5 bases). Trimming left V 6 bases short and J 0 bases short, with 18 bases between. Germline-derived CDR1 and CDR2 are SGHAT and FQNNGV. The CDR3 spans 17 residues. The CDR3 protein is CASSFRGGSSSYNEQFF. CDR3 sequence (DNA): TGTGCCAGCAGTTTTCGAGGCGGGTCAAGCTCCTACAATGAGCAGTTCTTC. Full variable domain (missing parts from reference TRBV11-2 and TRBJ2-1): EAGVAQSPRYKIIEKRQSVAFWCNPISGHATLYWYQQILGQGPKLLIQFQNNGVVDDSQLPKDRFSAERLKGVDSTLKIQPAKLEDSAVYLCASSFRGGSSSYNEQFFGPGTRLTVL.

This chain uses TRBV20-1 with TRBJ2-2; unclear D gene. The CDR3 is 17 residues long. Germline CDR1 is DFQATT and CDR2 is SNEGSKA (reference sequence). V was cut by 1 base and J by 0 bases, with 15 bases left in between. CDR3 sequence reads: CSARVTRSDANTGELFF. The CDR3 DNA reads as TGCAGTGCTAGAGTGACCCGGTCCGACGCGAACACCGGGGAGCTGTTTTTT.

The rearrangement links TRBV20-1 to TRBJ2-1, with D unclear. The germline gives CDR1 DFQATT, CDR2 SNEGSKA (reference sequence). V shed 8 bases and J shed 8 bases, with 10 bases lying between them. The CDR3 is made up of 10 amino acids. The CDR3 loop is CSPLRDEQFF. CDR3 bases: TGCAGTCCATTGCGAGATGAGCAGTTCTTC.

This clonotype was seen more than once but under ten times. This chain uses TRBV10-1 with TRBJ2-7, with 9 bases matching TRBD1. In germline, CDR1 is WNHNN, CDR2 SYGVQD (reference sequence). J gave up 9 bases and V 0 bases, and 9 bases lay outside the gene matches. The CDR3 runs to 15 residues. The CDR3 loop is CASSESGTGTSGQYF. In nucleotides, the CDR3 is TGCGCCAGCAGTGAGTCTGGGACAGGGACTTCAGGGCAGTACTTC.

This clonotype has at least ten counts. CDR3 residues: CSAWTSGMSNEQFF. In nucleotides, the CDR3 is TGCAGTGCCTGGACCAGCGGCATGTCAAATGAGCAGTTCTTC. J is TRBJ2-1 and V is TRBV20-1; a weak D match, TRBD2 (5 bases). V was shortened by 6 bases and J by 7 bases, with 19 bases between the two germline ends. Germline loops: CDR1 DFQATT, CDR2 SNEGSKA (reference sequence). The CDR3 contains 14 residues.

This clonotype came up a few times. The chain joins TRBV12-3 or TRBV12-4 to TRBJ2-1, with D possibly TRBD1 on 6 matching bases. V gave up 6 bases and J gave up 3 bases, with 12 bases separating them. This CDR3 is 14 amino acids long. CDR3 DNA sequence: TGTGCCAGCAGCCGAGGGACATTCTACAATGAGCAGTTCTTC. Encoded protein: CASSRGTFYNEQFF.

V is TRBV5-1 and J is TRBJ2-1, with a weak D call TRBD1 (7 bases). The germline V gene encodes CDR1 SGHRS and CDR2 YFSETQ. The V end lost 3 bases, the J end lost 5 bases, and 15 bases lay between the germline ends. This CDR3 has 15 amino acids. The CDR3 protein is CASSWGDRHDNEQFF. The CDR3 region has the DNA TGCGCCAGCAGCTGGGGGGACAGACATGACAATGAGCAGTTCTTC.

The genes are TRBV7-8 and TRBJ2-5; D gene unclear. The ends were cut back, 4 bases at V and 8 bases at J, with 14 bases in the middle. The CDR3 has 13 residues. The germline CDR1 and CDR2 sequences are SGHVS and FQNEAQ. The CDR3 nucleotides are TGTGCCAGCAGCTCCCCAACTTGGCTCACCCAGTACTTC. It specifies CASSSPTWLTQYF.

The chain uses TRBV7-6 and TRBJ2-3, with 8 bases identical to TRBD2. J gave up 2 bases and V 1 base, and 11 bases lay outside the gene matches. The CDR3 is 18 residues long. The germline CDR1 and CDR2 sequences are SGHVS and FNYEAQ. The CDR3 nucleotides read TGTGCCAGCAGCTTAGGCCCCCCCGCGGGAGGAATCACAGATACGCAGTATTTT. Protein sequence: CASSLGPPAGGITDTQYF.

A few counts support this clonotype. V usage is TRBV9 and J usage is TRBJ2-7; possibly TRBD2 for D (5 bases). Germline CDR1 SGDLS, CDR2 YYNGEE. There are 16 residues in the CDR3. Trimming stripped 3 bases from V and 7 bases from J, with 23 bases between. CDR3 nucleotides: TGTGCCAGCAGCGCAAGAGCTGGCGGAGAAGGGAGAGAGCAGTACTTC. The encoded protein is CASSARAGGEGREQYF.

This chain connects TRBV5-1 to TRBJ2-1; TRBD2 matches at 12 bases. The junction had 10 bases not matched to a gene; V was cut back by 0 bases and J by 3 bases. Germline V gives CDR1 SGHRS, CDR2 YFSETQ. The CDR3 loop spans 19 amino acids. As DNA, the CDR3 is TGCGCCAGCAGCTTGGGACTACCTAGCGGGAGGGCCGACTACAATGAGCAGTTCTTC. This translates into CASSLGLPSGRADYNEQFF.

CDR3 DNA: TGTGCCAGCAGGACGACAGGGGGCGCCGGGGGCTACACCTTC. This codes for CASRTTGGAGGYTF. The V call is TRBV6-1, the J call TRBJ1-2; 10 positions agree with TRBD1. The CDR3 has 14 amino acids. Germline CDR1 is MNHNS and CDR2 is SASEGT. The junction had 9 bases not matched to a gene; V was cut back by 6 bases and J by 8 bases.

This clonotype was seen a few times. The chain recombines TRBV11-2 with TRBJ1-1; D possibly corresponds to TRBD1 (5 bases). There are 13 residues in the CDR3. Germline-derived CDR1 and CDR2 are SGHAT and FQNNGV. The ends were cut back, 8 bases at V and 1 base at J, with 11 bases in the middle. CDR3 sequence (DNA): TGTGCCAGCTTGGGGCAGGGGAACACTGAAGCTTTCTTT. Amino acids: CASLGQGNTEAFF.

Only a few counts were recorded for this clonotype. This chain connects TRBV5-1 to TRBJ1-1, with D tentatively TRBD1 (6 bases). With 1 base removed from V and 4 bases from J, the gap between germline ends came to 11 bases. The CDR3 has 14 residues. CDR1 and CDR2 (germline): SGHRS, YFSETQ. The CDR3 is CASSLIQGSTEAFF. CDR3 nucleotide sequence: TGCGCCAGCAGCTTGATTCAGGGGTCCACTGAAGCTTTCTTT.

The rearrangement links TRBV15 to TRBJ1-1, with D uncertain. CDR1 is LNHNV, CDR2 YYDKDF, per germline (reference sequence). The CDR3 runs 14 residues. V was cut by 0 bases and J by 8 bases, with 13 bases left in between. The CDR3 sequence is CATSRDRRVQEAFF. DNA for the CDR3: TGTGCCACCAGCAGAGATCGAAGGGTCCAGGAAGCTTTCTTT.

The chain employs TRBV3-1 and TRBJ2-1, with a possible D match to TRBD1 (7 bases). Trimming shortened V by 1 base and J by 7 bases, and 14 bases separated the two germline ends. The CDR3 sequence is 15 residues long. In germline, CDR1 is LGHDT, CDR2 YNNKEL (reference sequence). The chain's CDR3 is CASSQGRGRRNEQFF. The CDR3 region has the DNA TGTGCCAGCAGCCAAGGGAGGGGGCGCAGGAATGAGCAGTTCTTC.

This clonotype was found a few times. The chain recombines TRBV18 with TRBJ2-5; 9 bases agree with TRBD2. V shed 3 bases, J shed 4 bases, and the junction held 9 bases outside the gene matches. This CDR3 has 16 residues. CDR1 is KGHSH, CDR2 LQKENI, per germline. CDR3 in amino acids: CASSPRLAGSGETQYF. Written as DNA, the CDR3 is TGTGCCAGCTCACCCCGGCTAGCGGGAAGCGGAGAGACCCAGTACTTC.

A few counts support this clonotype. This chain uses TRBV6-1 with TRBJ1-4; D not resolved. V was shortened by 6 bases and J by 8 bases, with 16 bases between the two germline ends. Germline V CDR1 and CDR2: MNHNS, SASEGT. The CDR3 is 14 amino acids. This CDR3 is CASSRPLAREKLFF. The CDR3 nucleotides are TGTGCCAGCAGCCGGCCTTTAGCCCGCGAAAAACTGTTTTTT.

With regard to this clonotype: A much larger clone differs from this one at a single base, so this may be a read error. The rearrangement joins TRBV5-1 to TRBJ2-7; TRBD1 or TRBD2 may be the D gene (5 bases each). This CDR3 spans 13 amino acids. Looked up from germline, CDR1 is SGHRS and CDR2 is YFSETQ. The CDR3 DNA sequence: TGCGCCAGCAGCTTGGGAGGGGCCTACGAGAAGTACTTC. It codes for CASSLGGAYEKYF.

The rearrangement uses TRBV29-1 and TRBJ2-3; 7 bases line up with TRBD1. Germline loops: CDR1 SQVTM, CDR2 ANQGSEA. The junction had 8 bases not matched to a gene; V was cut back by 5 bases and J by 6 bases. The CDR3 covers 13 residues. CDR3: CSVTGQAADTQYF. CDR3 bases: TGCAGCGTTACCGGACAGGCCGCTGATACGCAGTATTTT.

This clonotype was seen a handful of times. This chain links TRBV9 with TRBJ2-1; 10 bases are shared with TRBD2. Germline V lookup: CDR1 SGDLS, CDR2 YYNGEE. This CDR3 region has 15 residues. V was pared by 3 bases and J by 3 bases, with 3 bases of the junction left unmatched. The CDR3 loop is CASSDSGGRYNEQFF. The CDR3 DNA follows: TGTGCCAGCAGCGATAGCGGGGGGCGCTACAATGAGCAGTTCTTC.

This clonotype appeared a few times. This chain links TRBV12-3 or TRBV12-4 with TRBJ2-1, with D maybe TRBD1 (6 bases). V gave up 6 bases and J gave up 8 bases, with 23 bases separating them. The CDR3 length is 16 residues. The CDR3 DNA sequence: TGTGCCAGCAGCGACCGTTGGGGGCCTAGCTCCTATGAGCAGTTCTTC. Its protein product is CASSDRWGPSSYEQFF.

In this sample, this clonotype turned up a few times. The chain is built from TRBV11-2 and TRBJ2-1; the D is unclear. Germline values: CDR1 SGHAT, CDR2 FQNNGV. There are 14 residues in the CDR3. The V and J ends lost 5 bases and 10 bases respectively, with 18 bases between them. The CDR3 reads CASSPRTVYMEQFF. The CDR3 bases are TGTGCCAGCAGCCCCCGGACCGTATACATGGAGCAGTTCTTC.

The chain combines TRBV21-1 with TRBJ2-1; whether TRBD1, the table's D call, matches the DNA was not checked. TRBV21-1 has pseudogene status. CDR3 length: 16 residues. In DNA, the CDR3 is TGTGCCAGCAGCAAAGTTGGGGGGGCAGCCTACAATGAGCAGTTCTTC. It encodes CASSKVGGAAYNEQFF.

The chain recombines TRBV12-3 or TRBV12-4 with TRBJ2-5; no definite D call. The CDR3 runs 15 residues. The germline V and J ends were trimmed by 1 base and 1 base, with 10 bases remaining between them. The CDR3 nucleotides are TGTGCCAGCAGTTTAGTTTGGGCAGCCCAAGAGACCCAGTACTTC. Translated, it gives CASSLVWAAQETQYF.